This T cell receptor (beta chain) was identified during a study of shared clonotypes between healthy human individuals. This clone appeared a single time. The CDR3 runs to 14 residues. Germline CDR1 LNHDA, CDR2 SQIVND (reference sequence). The germline V and J ends were trimmed by 8 bases and 2 bases, with 15 bases remaining between them. Sequenced by immunoSEQ multiplex PCR; TCRdb stores in-frame clones only, minus some. The repertoire includes roughly 2,500,000 clones, 80% to 95% of them detected once, and about 0.39% sits in the top ten. Sequenced sample: naive CD4+ T cells from PBMCs. Subset given: CD45RA+ positively selected. The chain carries TRBV19 and TRBJ1-2; D is unresolved. This TCR derives from a man aged 18 to 30 in good health. Some clones in this sample may be carry-over from other donors' samples. The CDR3 loop reads CASQKWAPNYGYTF. CDR3 DNA sequence: TGTGCCAGTCAAAAGTGGGCACCGAACTATGGCTACACCTTC.